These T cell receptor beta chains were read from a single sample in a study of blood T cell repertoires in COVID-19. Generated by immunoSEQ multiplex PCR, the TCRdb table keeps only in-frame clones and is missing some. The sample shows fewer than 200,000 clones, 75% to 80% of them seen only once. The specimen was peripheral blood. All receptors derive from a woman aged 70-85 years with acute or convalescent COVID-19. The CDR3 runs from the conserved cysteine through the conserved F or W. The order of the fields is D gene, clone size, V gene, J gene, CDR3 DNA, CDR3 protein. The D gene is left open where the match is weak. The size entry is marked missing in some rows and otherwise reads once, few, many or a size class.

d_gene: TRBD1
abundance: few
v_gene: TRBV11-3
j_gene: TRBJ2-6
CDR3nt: TGTGCCAGCAGCTTAGATCGAGCCATCCGGGACAGGCTCTTCTCTGGGGCCAACGTCCTGACTTTC
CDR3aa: CASSLDRAIRDRLFSGANVLTF

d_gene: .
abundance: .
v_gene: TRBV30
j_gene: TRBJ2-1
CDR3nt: TGTGCCTGGAGGAGTGGGACTCGTGGAGGGACTTACAATGAGCAGTTCTTC
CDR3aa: CAWRSGTRGGTYNEQFF

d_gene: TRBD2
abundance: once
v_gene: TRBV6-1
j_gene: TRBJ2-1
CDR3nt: TGTGCCAGCAGTGATCAGCGGGGTGATGATGAGCAGTTCTTC
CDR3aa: CASSDQRGDDEQFF

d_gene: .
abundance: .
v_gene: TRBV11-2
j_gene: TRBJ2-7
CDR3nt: TGTGCCAGCAGTTACAGCGGTTCCTACGAGCAGTACTTC
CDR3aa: CASSYSGSYEQYF

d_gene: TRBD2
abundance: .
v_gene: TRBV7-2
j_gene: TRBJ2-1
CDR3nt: TGTGCCAGCAGCTTAGAAGCGGGAGTTTCGAATGAGCAGTTCTTC
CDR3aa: CASSLEAGVSNEQFF

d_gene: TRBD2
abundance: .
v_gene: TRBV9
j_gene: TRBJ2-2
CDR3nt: TGTGCCAGCAGCGCCCTGGCCGGGACTATAAACACCGGGGAGCTGTTTTTT
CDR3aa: CASSALAGTINTGELFF

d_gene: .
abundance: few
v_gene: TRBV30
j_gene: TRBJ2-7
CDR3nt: TGTGCCTGGAGTGCCCGATTAGCCTACGAGCAGTACTTC
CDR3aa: CAWSARLAYEQYF

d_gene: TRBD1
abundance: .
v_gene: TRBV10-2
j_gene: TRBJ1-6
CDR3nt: TGCGCCAGCGCACGGGACAGGGACTATTCACCCCTCCACTTT
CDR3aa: CASARDRDYSPLHF

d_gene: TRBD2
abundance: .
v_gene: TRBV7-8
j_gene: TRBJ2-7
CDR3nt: TGTGCCAGCAGCTTAGGAGCGGGAGTCCCCTACGAGCAGTACTTC
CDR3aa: CASSLGAGVPYEQYF

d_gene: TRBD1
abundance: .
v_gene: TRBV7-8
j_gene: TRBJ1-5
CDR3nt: TGTGCCAGCAGCCGTGACAGGGGCGGTCAGCCCCAGCATTTT
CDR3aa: CASSRDRGGQPQHF

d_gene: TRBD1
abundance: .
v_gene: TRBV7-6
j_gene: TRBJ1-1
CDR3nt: TGTGCCAGCAGCTTAAAACAGGGGGCGTTCGGTGAAGCTTTCTTT
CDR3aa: CASSLKQGAFGEAFF

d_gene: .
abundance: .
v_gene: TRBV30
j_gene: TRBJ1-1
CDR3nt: TGTGCCTGGAGTGCTTTAAGTGGAGTCACTGAAGCTTTCTTT
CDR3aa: CAWSALSGVTEAFF

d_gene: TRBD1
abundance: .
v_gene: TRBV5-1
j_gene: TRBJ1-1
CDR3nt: TGCGCCAGCAGCTTGAACCGTTTGGGGGACAGTGAAGCTTTCTTT
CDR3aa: CASSLNRLGDSEAFF

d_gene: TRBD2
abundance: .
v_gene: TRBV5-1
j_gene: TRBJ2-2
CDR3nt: TGCGCCAGCAGCTCAGCCGGGACTAGCGCAACCGGGGAGCTGTTTTTT
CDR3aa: CASSSAGTSATGELFF

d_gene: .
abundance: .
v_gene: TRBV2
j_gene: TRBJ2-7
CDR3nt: TGTGCCACTTCAGGGGTCCCCTACGAGCAGTACTTC
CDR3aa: CATSGVPYEQYF

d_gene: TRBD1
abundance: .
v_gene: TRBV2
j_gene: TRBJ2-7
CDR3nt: TGTGCCAGCAGGGAGGGGACAGGGGCTTCCTACGAGCAGTACTTC
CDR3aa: CASREGTGASYEQYF

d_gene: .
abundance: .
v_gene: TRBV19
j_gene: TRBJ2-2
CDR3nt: TGTGCCAGTAGTCCCCGATGGGGCGCGAACACCGGGGAGCTGTTTTTT
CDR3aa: CASSPRWGANTGELFF

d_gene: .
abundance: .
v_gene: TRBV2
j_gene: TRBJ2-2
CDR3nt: TGTGCCAGCAGTGAACTAGGCCTCAAGAACACCGGGGAGCTGTTTTTT
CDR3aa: CASSELGLKNTGELFF

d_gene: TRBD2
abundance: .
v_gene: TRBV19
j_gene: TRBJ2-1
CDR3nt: TGTGCCAGTAGTACGACTAGCGGGAGGCCCGGGGATGAGCAGTTCTTC
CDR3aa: CASSTTSGRPGDEQFF

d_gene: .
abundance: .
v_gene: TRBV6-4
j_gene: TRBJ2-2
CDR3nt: TGTGCCAGCCGGTTCGGGGGTGAGGCCGGGGAGCTGTTTTTT
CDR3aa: CASRFGGEAGELFF

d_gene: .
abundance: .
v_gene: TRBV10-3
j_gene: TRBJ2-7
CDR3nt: TGTGCCATCTCAGATTCCTACGAGCAGTACTTC
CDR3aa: CAISDSYEQYF

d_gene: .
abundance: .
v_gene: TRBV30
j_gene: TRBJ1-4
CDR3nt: TGTGCCTGGAGTGGTACACAGGATAATGAAAAACTGTTTTTT
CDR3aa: CAWSGTQDNEKLFF

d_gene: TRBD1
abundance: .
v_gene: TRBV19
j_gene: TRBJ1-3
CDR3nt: TGTGCCAGTAGTGTACAGGGGGCGCGAGGAAACACCATATATTTT
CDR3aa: CASSVQGARGNTIYF

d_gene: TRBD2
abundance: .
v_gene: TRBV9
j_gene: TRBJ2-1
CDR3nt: TGTGCCAGCAGCCGCTCAAGCCAGCGGGAGGGCCTCGGTGAGCAGTTCTTC
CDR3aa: CASSRSSQREGLGEQFF

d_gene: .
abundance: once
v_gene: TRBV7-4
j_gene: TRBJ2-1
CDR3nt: TGTGCCAGCAACGACGTAACACCGGGGAATGAGCAGTTCTTC
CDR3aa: CASNDVTPGNEQFF

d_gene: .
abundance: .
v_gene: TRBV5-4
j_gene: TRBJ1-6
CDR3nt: .
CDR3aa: CASSFGAGQVDSPLHF

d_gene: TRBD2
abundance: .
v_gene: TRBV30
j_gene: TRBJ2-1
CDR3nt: TGTGCCTGGAGTCCGGGACTAGCGGGAAGTAATGAGCAGTTCTTC
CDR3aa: CAWSPGLAGSNEQFF

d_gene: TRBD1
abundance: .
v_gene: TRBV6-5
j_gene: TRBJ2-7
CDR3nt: TGTGCCAGCAGACAGGACAGGGGGCGATCGTACGAGCAGTACTTC
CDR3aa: CASRQDRGRSYEQYF